The 24 T cell receptor beta chains in this list originate from one sample, sequenced in a study of cytomegalovirus exposure and HLA in healthy donors. 60 Vbeta and 13 Jbeta primers were used in PCR. Measured with immunoSEQ multiplex PCR; TCRdb has only the in-frame clones, and not every one. This table has 90,000 to 110,000 clones, 69% appearing once. Sequencing was performed on PBMCs. These receptors originate from a woman in her sixties or seventies in good health and CMV-seropositive.

The chain links TRBV6-5 to TRBJ1-3, with D unclear. Germline V gene lookup returns CDR1 MNHEY and CDR2 SVGAGI. The germline V and J ends were trimmed by 0 bases and 0 bases, with 9 bases remaining between them. The CDR3 extends over 16 amino acids. CDR3 in DNA: TGTGCCAGCAGTTACTCGGCAGGCTTCTCTGGAAACACCATATATTTT. Amino acids: CASSYSAGFSGNTIYF.

This sequence joins TRBV27 and TRBJ2-7; D is unresolved. The germline V gene encodes CDR1 MNHEY and CDR2 SMNVEV (reference sequence). This CDR3 region has 12 residues. Trimming took off 5 bases at V and 5 bases at J, with 10 bases between the two ends. CDR3 sequence (DNA): TGTGCCAGCAGTCCAGGAACCCACGAGCAGTACTTC. Protein: CASSPGTHEQYF.

The chain has TRBV2 and TRBJ1-6; D is possibly TRBD1 (5 bases). The length of the CDR3 is 13 residues. Germline V CDR1 and CDR2: SNHLY, FYNNEI. Trimming stripped 1 base from V and 9 bases from J, with 7 bases between. The CDR3 DNA reads TGTGCCAGCAGTGAAGGTGGGGCTTCACCCCTCCACTTT. Its protein is CASSEGGASPLHF.

A word on this clone: The sample carries other DNA sequences with the same CDR3. V gene TRBV27 combines with J gene TRBJ1-2, with D possibly being TRBD1 (6 bases). The CDR3 has 12 residues. Germline V gene sequence: CDR1 MNHEY, CDR2 SMNVEV (reference sequence). V lost 5 bases and J 5 bases, leaving 9 bases between the germline ends. The CDR3 here is CASSPTGYGYTF. The DNA for the CDR3 is TGTGCCAGCAGTCCAACAGGGTATGGCTACACCTTC.

As regards this clone: A read error may produce the germline difference seen at one junction end. The chain has TRBV6-5 and TRBJ1-2; D remains unclear. The V gene's germline CDR1 is MNHEY and CDR2 SVGAGI. This CDR3 region has 11 residues. The CDR3 reads CASFTNYGYTF. CDR3 DNA sequence: TGCGCCAGCTTTACTAACTATGGCTACACCTTC.

The V and J genes are TRBV5-4 and TRBJ2-6; 9 bases map to TRBD1. With 4 bases clipped from V and 2 bases from J, the junction kept 7 bases outside the gene matches. In germline, CDR1 is SGHNT, CDR2 YYREEE (reference sequence). The CDR3 contains 17 residues. CDR3 sequence (DNA): TGTGCCAGCAGCATACCAACAGGGGGCGCTGGGGCCAACGTCCTGACTTTC. Translating it yields CASSIPTGGAGANVLTF.

V and J are TRBV5-1 and TRBJ2-3, with D possibly matching TRBD1 (6 bases). In germline, CDR1 is SGHRS, CDR2 YFSETQ. There are 16 residues in the CDR3. V lost 0 bases and J 4 bases, leaving 15 bases between the germline ends. CDR3 in amino acids: CASSLDGGGGADTQYF. The DNA for the CDR3 is TGCGCCAGCAGCTTGGATGGGGGCGGCGGAGCAGATACGCAGTATTTT.

V gene TRBV27 combines with J gene TRBJ1-1, with a possible D match to TRBD1 (5 bases). With 11 bases removed from V and 0 bases from J, the gap between germline ends came to 16 bases. From germline, CDR1 is MNHEY and CDR2 SMNVEV (reference sequence). The CDR3 totals 14 residues. The CDR3 region has the DNA TGTGCCTCTAGGGGCAGAAGTATGAACACTGAAGCTTTCTTT. It encodes CASRGRSMNTEAFF.

The chain uses TRBV5-1 and TRBJ2-1; TRBD2 aligns across 9 bases. Germline loops: CDR1 SGHRS, CDR2 YFSETQ. Trimming cost V 0 bases and J 4 bases; bases outside gene matches: 5. The CDR3 spans 16 residues. The CDR3 bases are TGCGCCAGCAGCTTGGCCACGACTAGCGGTTACAATGAGCAGTTCTTC. It encodes CASSLATTSGYNEQFF.

The V and J genes are TRBV6-1 and TRBJ1-1, with TRBD1 matching over 8 bases. CDR3 length equals 14 residues. Germline trimming cut 8 bases from V and 1 base from J; bases unmatched to any gene: 6. CDR1 and CDR2 from the germline V gene are MNHNS and SASEGT. The CDR3 is CASGRQGTNTEAFF. CDR3 DNA: TGTGCCAGCGGTAGACAGGGGACGAACACTGAAGCTTTCTTT.

The chain recombines TRBV30 with TRBJ2-7; 8 bases are a match to TRBD1. With V trimmed by 2 bases and J by 2 bases, 11 bases remained unmatched. The CDR3 is 16 residues long. Germline V gene data show CDR1 as GTSNPN and CDR2 as SVGIG (reference sequence). The CDR3 DNA is TGTGCCTGGAGTTACGGACAGGGTAAATCGACCTACGAGCAGTACTTC. Translation gives CAWSYGQGKSTYEQYF.

This chain links TRBV2 with TRBJ1-5, with D possibly TRBD1 on 5 matching bases. With 6 bases removed from V and 2 bases from J, the gap between germline ends came to 11 bases. The germline V gene has CDR1 SNHLY and CDR2 FYNNEI. The CDR3 totals 14 residues. The CDR3 loop is CASRPTGRNQPQHF. DNA of the CDR3: TGTGCCAGCAGACCTACAGGTCGCAATCAGCCCCAGCATTTT. Looking up the rest from reference TRBV2 and TRBJ1-5 gives the full variable domain: EPEVTQTPSHQVTQMGQEVILRCVPISNHLYFYWYRQILGQKVEFLVSFYNNEISEKSEIFDDQFSVERPDGSNFTLKIRSTKLEDSAMYFCASRPTGRNQPQHFGDGTRLSIL.

This clone came up a few times. The chain is built from TRBV10-3 and TRBJ2-5, with D possibly matching TRBD1 (6 bases). Per germline, CDR1 ENHRY and CDR2 SYGVKD. Between the trimmed V and J ends, which lost 1 base and 2 bases, there was a span of 17 bases. The CDR3 has 17 residues. In DNA, the CDR3 is TGTGCCATCAGTGAGTTCGACAGGAGGATGGGACAAGAGACCCAGTACTTC. This codes for CAISEFDRRMGQETQYF.

The rearrangement links TRBV15 to TRBJ2-7, with a possible D match to TRBD2 (7 bases). The CDR3 contains 15 residues. In germline, CDR1 is LNHNV, CDR2 YYDKDF (reference sequence). The V end lost 0 bases, the J end lost 7 bases, and 16 bases lay between the germline ends. The DNA for the CDR3 is TGTGCCACCAGCAGAGAGGGGGGGGGCTATCAGGAGCAGTACTTC. It is translated as CATSREGGGYQEQYF. The variable domain in full, with the rest retrieved from reference TRBV15 and TRBJ2-7, is DAMVIQNPRYQVTQFGKPVTLSCSQTLNHNVMYWYQQKSSQAPKLLFHYYDKDFNNEADTPDNFQSRRPNTSFCFLDIRSPGLGDTAMYLCATSREGGGYQEQYFGPGTRLTVT.

The chain is built from TRBV7-6 and TRBJ1-4; D remains ambiguous. The CDR3 sequence is 17 residues long. Trimming left V 1 base short and J 4 bases short, with 16 bases between. Per the germline V gene, CDR1 is SGHVS and CDR2 is FNYEAQ. CDR3 amino acids: CASSLGRLGKLNEKLFF. For the CDR3, the DNA is TGTGCCAGCAGCTTAGGGAGGTTGGGGAAACTTAATGAAAAACTGTTTTTT. The full variable domain, with the rest looked up from reference TRBV7-6 and TRBJ1-4, is GAGVSQSPRYKVTKRGQDVALRCDPISGHVSLYWYRQALGQGPEFLTYFNYEAQQDKSGLPNDRFSAERPEGSISTLTIQRTEQRDSAMYRCASSLGRLGKLNEKLFFGSGTQLSVL.

This clone came up a few times. This chain connects TRBV5-1 to TRBJ1-3; 8 bases are a match to TRBD1. The germline CDR1 and CDR2 sequences are SGHRS and YFSETQ. The J segment lost 4 bases and the V segment lost 5 bases, leaving 5 bases of the junction unmatched. The CDR3 runs 14 residues. CDR3 in amino acids: CASRPTGEGNTIYF. CDR3 nucleotide sequence: TGCGCCAGCAGACCGACAGGGGAGGGAAACACCATATATTTT. The full variable domain, rest sourced from reference TRBV5-1 and TRBJ1-3, is KAGVTQTPRYLIKTRGQQVTLSCSPISGHRSVSWYQQTPGQGLQFLFEYFSETQRNKGNFPGRFSGRQFSNSRSEMNVSTLELGDSALYLCASRPTGEGNTIYFGEGSWLTVV.

The rearrangement links TRBV25-1 to TRBJ1-2; a weak D match, TRBD1 (5 bases). CDR3 length equals 17 residues. The germline V gene encodes CDR1 MGHDK and CDR2 SYGVNS. Trimming stripped 11 bases from V and 4 bases from J, with 29 bases between. The CDR3 is CALTPPVGGVGVYGYTF. For the CDR3, the DNA is TGTGCCCTAACTCCGCCGGTCGGGGGGGTGGGCGTCTATGGCTACACCTTC.

This clone has just a few counts. This chain links TRBV4-3 with TRBJ1-1, with a tentative D call TRBD1 (5 bases). V dropped 0 bases and J dropped 10 bases, with 18 bases sitting between them. The CDR3 totals 15 residues. Germline CDR1 is LGHNA and CDR2 is YSLEER. The CDR3 protein is CASSQDQPGYQRAFF. The CDR3 DNA follows: TGCGCCAGCAGCCAAGATCAGCCAGGGTATCAGCGAGCTTTCTTT.

This clone showed up just a few times. The rearrangement joins TRBV7-2 to TRBJ2-1; 8 nucleotides line up with TRBD1. The V gene's germline CDR1 is SGHTA and CDR2 FQGNSA. The CDR3 totals 16 residues. The ends lost 6 bases at V and 2 bases at J; junction bases unmatched: 9. The CDR3, as DNA: TGTGCCAGCAGGAGAAACCGACAGGGGACCTACAATGAGCAGTTCTTC. Residues: CASRRNRQGTYNEQFF. Variable domain in full (rest from reference TRBV7-2 and TRBJ2-1): GAGVSQSPSNKVTEKGKDVELRCDPISGHTALYWYRQSLGQGLEFLIYFQGNSAPDKSGLPSDRFSAERTGGSVSTLTIQRTQQEDSAVYLCASRRNRQGTYNEQFFGPGTRLTVL.

This clone was seen ten or more times. This CDR3 is CATSSDPGEKLFF. The CDR3 DNA is TGTGCCACCAGCAGTGACCCAGGGGAAAAACTGTTTTTT. V usage is TRBV15 and J usage is TRBJ1-4, with TRBD1 as a possible D gene (5 bases). Per germline, CDR1 LNHNV and CDR2 YYDKDF (reference sequence). Deletions cut 3 bases from V and 8 bases from J, with 10 bases between. The CDR3 sequence is 13 residues long.

This clone was recorded once. This CDR3 is CASSQPPQETQYF. In DNA, the CDR3 is TGCGCCAGCAGCCAACCCCCTCAAGAGACCCAGTACTTC. V and J are TRBV4-1 and TRBJ2-5; no clear D gene. CDR1 is MGHRA, CDR2 YSYEKL, per germline. CDR3 size: 13 residues. Deletions cut 2 bases from V and 2 bases from J, with 6 bases between.

The V gene is TRBV7-3, the J gene TRBJ2-1; 16 positions agree with TRBD2. Trimming at V came to 5 bases and at J to 2 bases, leaving 12 bases not matched to a gene. This CDR3 spans 20 amino acids. CDR1 and CDR2 (germline): SGHTA, FQGTGA. Here the CDR3 reads CASSPTGTSGGGGTYNEQFF. The CDR3 DNA reads TGTGCCAGCAGCCCCACAGGGACTAGCGGGGGGGGAGGGACCTACAATGAGCAGTTCTTC.

This chain uses TRBV6-5 with TRBJ1-1; maybe TRBD1 (5 bases). The CDR3 is 13 residues long. The V and J ends lost 2 bases and 1 base respectively, with 5 bases between them. Germline-derived CDR1 and CDR2 are MNHEY and SVGAGI. CDR3 DNA sequence: TGTGCCAGCAGTTACACAGGGAACACTGAAGCTTTCTTT. This sequence encodes CASSYTGNTEAFF.

The chain has TRBV18 and TRBJ2-7, with TRBD1 matching 8 bases. Germline assignment: CDR1 KGHSH and CDR2 LQKENI. The CDR3 runs 15 residues. V lost 3 bases and J lost 5; bases outside the gene matches: 9. The DNA of the CDR3 is TGTGCCAGCTCACCCATCGACAGGGGTTTCGACGAGCAGTACTTC. Its protein is CASSPIDRGFDEQYF.